One sample yielded the 18 T cell receptor beta chains listed below, sequenced in a study of early T cells in non-severe SARS-CoV-2 infection. TCRdb reprocessed the 5' RACE reads via MiXCR and lists one record per CDR3 protein. Of 35,000 to 45,000 distinct CDR3 sequences listed, about 8% were seen once; the top ten hold around 11%. Sample: whole blood, taken at baseline. These receptors came from an adult who was a healthcare worker with PCR-confirmed SARS-CoV-2 infection or an uninfected control (not recorded which).

This clonotype turned up a few times. The chain is built from TRBV5-6 and TRBJ2-3, with 7 bases matching TRBD2. The CDR3 is made up of 16 amino acids. The junction had 7 bases not matched to a gene; V was cut back by 0 bases and J by 3 bases. The V gene's germline CDR1 is SGHDT and CDR2 YYEEEE. The CDR3 bases are TGTGCCAGCAGCTTGGAGGAGCGGGGAGGTACAGATACGCAGTATTTT. Amino acid sequence: CASSLEERGGTDTQYF.

This clonotype was seen many times. This chain joins TRBV18 and TRBJ2-7; D might be TRBD2 (6 bases). CDR1 and CDR2 (germline): KGHSH, LQKENI. This CDR3 contains 14 residues. Trimming cost V 2 bases and J 2 bases, with 10 bases left between them. CDR3 in DNA: TGTGCCAGCTCACCAGGGCCGGGGGCCTACGAGCAGTACTTC. Translating gives CASSPGPGAYEQYF. Full variable domain (remainder filled in from reference TRBV18 and TRBJ2-7): NAGVMQNPRHLVRRRGQEARLRCSPMKGHSHVYWYRQLPEEGLKFMVYLQKENIIDESGMPKERFSAEFPKEGPSILRIQQVVRGDSAAYFCASSPGPGAYEQYFGPGTRLTVT.

A few counts support this clonotype. The rearrangement joins TRBV5-5 to TRBJ1-1; D perhaps matches TRBD1 (5 bases). Germline V CDR1 and CDR2: SGHKS, YYEKEE (reference sequence). The CDR3 is 12 residues long. Between the trimmed V and J ends, which lost 1 base and 6 bases, there was a span of 7 bases. In nucleotides, the CDR3 is TGTGCCAGCAGCTTGAGCAGGGCTGAAGCTTTCTTT. Residues: CASSLSRAEAFF.

This clonotype occurred many times. This chain uses TRBV25-1 with TRBJ2-5; no clear D gene. The ends were cut back, 0 bases at V and 5 bases at J, with 4 bases in the middle. The CDR3 contains 12 residues. The germline CDR1 and CDR2 sequences are MGHDK and SYGVNS. As DNA, the CDR3 is TGTGCCAGCAGTGAATACCGGGAGACCCAGTACTTC. This codes for CASSEYRETQYF. The full variable domain, with the rest looked up from reference TRBV25-1 and TRBJ2-5, is EADIYQTPRYLVIGTGKKITLECSQTMGHDKMYWYQQDPGMELHLIHYSYGVNSTEKGDLSSESTVSRIRTEHFPLTLESARPSHTSQYLCASSEYRETQYFGPGTRLLVL.

This clonotype was observed at least ten times. The rearrangement joins TRBV12-3 or TRBV12-4 to TRBJ2-3; D is ambiguous. The CDR3 runs to 12 residues. V was pared by 1 base and J by 6 bases, with 5 bases between. The CDR3 loop is CASSLDRDTQYF. Written as DNA, the CDR3 is TGTGCCAGCAGTTTAGATCGGGATACGCAGTATTTT.

This clonotype was seen many times. This chain connects TRBV6-1 to TRBJ2-6; D remains ambiguous. V gave up 0 bases and J gave up 0 bases, with 3 bases separating them. Germline V gives CDR1 MNHNS, CDR2 SASEGT. CDR3 length equals 15 residues. The CDR3 DNA is TGTGCCAGCAGTGAAGCAAACTCTGGGGCCAACGTCCTGACTTTC. Translated: CASSEANSGANVLTF.

In this sample, this clonotype turned up many times. This chain joins TRBV6-1 and TRBJ2-1; a possible D gene is TRBD2 (5 bases). V lost 2 bases, J lost 9 bases, and 14 bases lay in between. The CDR3 length is 14 residues. In germline, CDR1 is MNHNS, CDR2 SASEGT. CDR3 in DNA: TGTGCCAGCAGTGAAATCGGGGAGAGCCGTGAGCAGTTCTTC. This codes for CASSEIGESREQFF.

The chain carries TRBV6-6 and TRBJ2-4, with 7 bases aligning to TRBD2. With 7 bases clipped from V and 0 bases from J, the junction kept 12 bases outside the gene matches. CDR1 is MNHNY, CDR2 SVGAGI, per germline (reference sequence). This CDR3 spans 17 amino acids. CDR3 sequence (DNA): TGTGCCAGCAACCCCGGGCAGGGAGGGTTAGCCAAAAACATTCAGTACTTC. It encodes CASNPGQGGLAKNIQYF.

This clonotype was recorded a few times. This sequence joins TRBV11-2 and TRBJ2-5; 9 bases align to TRBD1. Germline assignment: CDR1 SGHAT and CDR2 FQNNGV. The length of the CDR3 is 14 residues. V lost 5 bases and J lost 3; bases outside the gene matches: 4. This chain's CDR3 is CASSRDRGEETQYF. In DNA, the CDR3 is TGTGCCAGCAGCCGAGACAGGGGGGAAGAGACCCAGTACTTC.

In this sample, this clonotype turned up a few times. The genes are TRBV10-2 and TRBJ2-1; 7 bases line up with TRBD2. Germline-derived CDR1 and CDR2 are WSHSY and SAAADI. The CDR3 has 15 amino acids. V was clipped by 5 bases and J by 1 base; unmatched bases: 5. CDR3: CASSQRGSSYNEQFF. Written as DNA, the CDR3 is TGCGCCAGCAGTCAGCGGGGTTCGTCCTACAATGAGCAGTTCTTC.

The chain recombines TRBV11-2 with TRBJ2-2; D possibly corresponds to TRBD2 (6 bases). V lost 5 bases to trimming and J lost 4 bases, with 11 bases between them. Per the germline V gene, CDR1 is SGHAT and CDR2 is FQNNGV. The CDR3 extends over 14 amino acids. DNA for the CDR3: TGTGCCAGCAGCCCCGGGACTTTCACCGGGGAGCTGTTTTTT. Protein product: CASSPGTFTGELFF. Complete variable domain (other parts from reference TRBV11-2 and TRBJ2-2): EAGVAQSPRYKIIEKRQSVAFWCNPISGHATLYWYQQILGQGPKLLIQFQNNGVVDDSQLPKDRFSAERLKGVDSTLKIQPAKLEDSAVYLCASSPGTFTGELFFGEGSRLTVL.

J is TRBJ1-6 and V is TRBV30; no firm D call. This CDR3 region has 13 residues. The germline V gene has CDR1 GTSNPN and CDR2 SVGIG (reference sequence). Trimming removed 0 bases from V and 12 bases from J, with 12 bases in between. The chain's CDR3 is CAWSVRQPEPLHF. CDR3 DNA sequence: TGTGCCTGGAGTGTACGGCAGCCAGAACCCCTCCACTTT.

The chain uses TRBV29-1 and TRBJ2-7, with 12 bases fitting TRBD2. CDR3 length equals 14 residues. CDR1 and CDR2 (germline): SQVTM, ANQGSEA. V lost 6 bases to trimming and J lost 6 bases; unmatched junction nucleotides: 9. For the CDR3, the DNA is TGCAGCGTCCGGACTAGCGGGGCCCTAGGCGAGCAGTACTTC. Translated, it gives CSVRTSGALGEQYF.

This clonotype was recorded at least ten times. The CDR3 loop reads CASSLSRRSGQDPAYEQYF. CDR3 bases: TGTGCCAGCAGTTTAAGTAGGCGGTCCGGACAGGACCCAGCCTACGAGCAGTACTTC. This rearrangement joins TRBV12-3 or TRBV12-4 to TRBJ2-7; 7 bases line up with TRBD1. The CDR3 is made up of 19 amino acids. With 2 bases clipped from V and 2 bases from J, the junction kept 18 bases outside the gene matches.

This sequence joins TRBV19 and TRBJ1-2; 7 bases are a match to TRBD1. Unmatched junction bases numbered 12, after V lost 6 bases and J lost 2 bases. The CDR3 has 16 residues. The V gene's germline CDR1 is LNHDA and CDR2 SQIVND (reference sequence). The DNA for the CDR3 is TGTGCCAGTAGAGTATGGACTGGGACAGACAACTATGGCTACACCTTC. Translating it yields CASRVWTGTDNYGYTF.

On this clonotype itself: At one end, the junction sequence differs from germline, possibly due to a read error. The rearrangement links TRBV7-2 to TRBJ2-7; D perhaps matches TRBD1 (6 bases). The germline CDR1 and CDR2 sequences are SGHTA and FQGNSA. This CDR3 region has 12 residues. Written as DNA, the CDR3 is TGTGCCAGCAGCCTAGCCGGGACAGAGCAGTACTTC. This translates into CASSLAGTEQYF.

This clonotype was seen only a few times. The CDR3 region has the DNA TGTGCCAGCAGCTTAGGGGGATTACGTATCTACAATGAGCAGTTCTTC. The encoded protein is CASSLGGLRIYNEQFF. This chain joins TRBV7-9 and TRBJ2-1; no reliable D call. V shed 1 base and J shed 3 bases, with 13 bases lying between them. The germline V gene encodes CDR1 SEHNR and CDR2 FQNEAQ (reference sequence). This CDR3 is built from 16 residues.

This clonotype was recorded a few times. The V call is TRBV18, the J call TRBJ2-2; D not resolved. This CDR3 spans 13 amino acids. The V end was cut by 5 bases, the J end by 0 bases, with 4 bases between. Germline CDR1 reads KGHSH; CDR2 reads LQKENI. Written as DNA, the CDR3 is TGTGCCAGCTCAGGGGCGAACACCGGGGAGCTGTTTTTT. Amino acid sequence: CASSGANTGELFF.